This TCR beta chain originates from a study of post-analysis software for immune sequencing data. Study-wide findings and caveats: Controls had lower frequencies than patients of about 5 TRBV segments, which included TRBV5-6, TRBV5-1 and TRBV20-1. Controls' normalized Chao1 diversity significantly exceeded that of multiple sclerosis patients. The F measure placed samples prepared in the same batch into strongly shared clusters.

Comment on this clonotype: No antigen is known for it.

Libraries were made from TCR beta cDNA, and they carried unique molecular identifiers. About 500,000 cDNA molecules came from roughly 0.93 to 9.6 million T cells. In TCRdb, the PCR reads were re-called with MiXCR into one record per CDR3 protein. Here the sample spans 750,000 to 950,000 distinct CDR3 sequences, roughly 50% being singletons. The CDR3 extends over 18 amino acids. Germline trimming cut 1 base from V and 1 base from J; bases unmatched to any gene: 6. CDR1 and CDR2 (germline): SGHTA, FQGTGA. The rearrangement links TRBV7-3 to TRBJ2-2; the match to TRBD2 covers 10 bases. The TCR comes from a girl between 5 and 17 years old with multiple sclerosis. The sequenced material came from blood. The CDR3 nucleotides are TGTGCCAGCAGCTTAATGGGCCTAGCGGGAGAGAACACCGGGGAGCTGTTTTTT. Its protein product is CASSLMGLAGENTGELFF.